This T cell receptor (beta chain) was identified during a study of T cell clonotyping in hematopoietic cell transplantation. On the study more broadly: Cytoreduction preceded collection of pretransplant recipient samples.

Sequencing was performed with immunoSEQ multiplex PCR; in TCRdb, only in-frame clones are kept and a portion is missing. The table includes roughly 80,000 clones, about 96% detected once. Trimming took 0 bases from V and 10 from J, leaving 17 bases between them. Germline CDR1 and CDR2: SGHRS and YFSETQ. The CDR3 sequence is 16 residues long. Remarks on this clone: Its antigen remains unknown.

The study, taken as a whole, reports: Pathologically expanded recipient clonotypes increased progressively from day 30 to day 180 as diversity fell.

Time point of the sample: recipient sample about 28 days before transplant, after cytoreduction. The V call is TRBV5-1, the J call TRBJ1-6; D might be TRBD1 (5 bases). The sequence derives from a woman between 45 and 60 years old with acute myeloid leukemia. Some clones in this sample may be carry-over from other donors' samples. The sample was peripheral blood mononuclear cells, taken before stem cell transplant. CDR3: CASSLAGETGYSPLHF. The CDR3 DNA sequence: TGCGCCAGCAGCTTGGCCGGAGAAACAGGTTACTCACCCCTCCACTTT.